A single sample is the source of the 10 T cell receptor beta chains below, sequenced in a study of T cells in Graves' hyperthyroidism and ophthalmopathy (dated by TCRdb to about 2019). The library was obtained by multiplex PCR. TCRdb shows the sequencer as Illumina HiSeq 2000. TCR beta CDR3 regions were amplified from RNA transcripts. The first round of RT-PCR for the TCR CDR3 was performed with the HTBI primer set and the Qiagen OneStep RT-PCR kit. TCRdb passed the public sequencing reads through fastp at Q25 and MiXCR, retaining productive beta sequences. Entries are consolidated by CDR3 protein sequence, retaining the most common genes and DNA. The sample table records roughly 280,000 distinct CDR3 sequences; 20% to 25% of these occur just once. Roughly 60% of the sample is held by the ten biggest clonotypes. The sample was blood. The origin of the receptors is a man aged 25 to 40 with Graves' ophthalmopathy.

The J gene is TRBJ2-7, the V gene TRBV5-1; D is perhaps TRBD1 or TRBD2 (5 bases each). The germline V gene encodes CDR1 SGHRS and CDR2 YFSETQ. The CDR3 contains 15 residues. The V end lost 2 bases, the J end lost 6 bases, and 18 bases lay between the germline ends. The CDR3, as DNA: TGCGCCAGCAGCTTTAGCTACGGGACCATGGGCGAGCAGTACTTC. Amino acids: CASSFSYGTMGEQYF.

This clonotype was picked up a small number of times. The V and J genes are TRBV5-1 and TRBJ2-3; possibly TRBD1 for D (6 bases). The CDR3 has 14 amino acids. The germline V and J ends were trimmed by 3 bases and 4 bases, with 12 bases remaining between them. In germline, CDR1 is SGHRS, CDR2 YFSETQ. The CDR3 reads CASSSSGVADTQYF. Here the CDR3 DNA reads TGCGCCAGCAGCTCCTCAGGGGTAGCAGATACGCAGTATTTT.

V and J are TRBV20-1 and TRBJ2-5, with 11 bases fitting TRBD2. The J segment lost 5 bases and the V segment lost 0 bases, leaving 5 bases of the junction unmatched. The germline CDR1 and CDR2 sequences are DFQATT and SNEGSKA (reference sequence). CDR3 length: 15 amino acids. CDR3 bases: TGCAGTGCTAGAGATGTACTAGCGGGAGCCGAGACCCAGTACTTC. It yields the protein CSARDVLAGAETQYF.

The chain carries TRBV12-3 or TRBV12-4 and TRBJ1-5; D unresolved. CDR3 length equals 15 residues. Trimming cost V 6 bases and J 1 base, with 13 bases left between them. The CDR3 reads CASSRRDWSNQPQHF. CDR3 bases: TGTGCCAGCAGCCGGAGAGACTGGAGCAATCAGCCCCAGCATTTT.

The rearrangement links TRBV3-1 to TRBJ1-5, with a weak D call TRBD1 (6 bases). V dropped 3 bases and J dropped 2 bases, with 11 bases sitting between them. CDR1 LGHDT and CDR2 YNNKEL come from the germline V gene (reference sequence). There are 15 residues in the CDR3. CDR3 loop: CASSQGGHGNQPQHF. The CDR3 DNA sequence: TGTGCCAGCAGCCAGGGGGGGCACGGCAATCAGCCCCAGCATTTT.

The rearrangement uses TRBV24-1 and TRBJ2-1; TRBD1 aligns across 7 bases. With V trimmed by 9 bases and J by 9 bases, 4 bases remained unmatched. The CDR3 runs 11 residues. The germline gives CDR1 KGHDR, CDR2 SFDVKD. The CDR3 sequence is CATGTVSEQFF. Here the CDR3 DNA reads TGTGCCACCGGGACAGTCAGTGAGCAGTTCTTC.

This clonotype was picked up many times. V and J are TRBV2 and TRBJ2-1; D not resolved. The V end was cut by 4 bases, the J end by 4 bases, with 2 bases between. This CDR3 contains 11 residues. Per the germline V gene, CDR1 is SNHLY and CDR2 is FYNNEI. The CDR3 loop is CASSAYNEQFF. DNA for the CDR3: TGTGCCAGCAGTGCGTACAATGAGCAGTTCTTC. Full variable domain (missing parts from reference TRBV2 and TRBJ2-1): EPEVTQTPSHQVTQMGQEVILRCVPISNHLYFYWYRQILGQKVEFLVSFYNNEISEKSEIFDDQFSVERPDGSNFTLKIRSTKLEDSAMYFCASSAYNEQFFGPGTRLTVL.

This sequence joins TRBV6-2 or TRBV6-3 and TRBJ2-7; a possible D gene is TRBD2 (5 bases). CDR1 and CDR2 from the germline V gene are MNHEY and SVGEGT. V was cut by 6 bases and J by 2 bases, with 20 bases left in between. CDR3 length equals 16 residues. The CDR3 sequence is CASRSSKGASTYEQYF. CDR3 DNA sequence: TGTGCCAGCAGATCCTCAAAGGGAGCTAGTACCTACGAGCAGTACTTC.

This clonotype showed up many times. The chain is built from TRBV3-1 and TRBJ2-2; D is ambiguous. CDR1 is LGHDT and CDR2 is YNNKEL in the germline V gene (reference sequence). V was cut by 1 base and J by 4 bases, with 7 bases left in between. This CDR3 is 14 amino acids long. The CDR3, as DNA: TGTGCCAGCAGCCAAGGGCTTACCACCGGGGAGCTGTTTTTT. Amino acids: CASSQGLTTGELFF. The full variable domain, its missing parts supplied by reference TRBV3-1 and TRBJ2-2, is DTAVSQTPKYLVTQMGNDKSIKCEQNLGHDTMYWYKQDSKKFLKIMFSYNNKELIINETVPNRFSPKSPDKAHLNLHINSLELGDSAVYFCASSQGLTTGELFFGEGSRLTVL.

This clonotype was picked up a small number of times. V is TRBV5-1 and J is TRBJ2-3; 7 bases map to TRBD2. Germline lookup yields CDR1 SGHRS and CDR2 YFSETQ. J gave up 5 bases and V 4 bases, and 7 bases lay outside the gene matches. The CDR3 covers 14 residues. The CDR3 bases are TGCGCCAGCAGCCCGTGGGGAGGGCAAGATACGCAGTATTTT. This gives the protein CASSPWGGQDTQYF.